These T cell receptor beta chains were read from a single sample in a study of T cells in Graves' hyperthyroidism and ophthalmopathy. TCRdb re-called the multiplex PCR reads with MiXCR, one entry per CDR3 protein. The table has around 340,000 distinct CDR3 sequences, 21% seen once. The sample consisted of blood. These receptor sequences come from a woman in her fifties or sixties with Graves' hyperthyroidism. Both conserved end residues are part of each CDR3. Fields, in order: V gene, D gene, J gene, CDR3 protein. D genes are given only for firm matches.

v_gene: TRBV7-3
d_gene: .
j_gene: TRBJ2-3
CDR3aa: CASSDPPDTQYF

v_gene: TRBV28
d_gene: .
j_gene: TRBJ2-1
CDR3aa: CASTYGGVRDNEQFF

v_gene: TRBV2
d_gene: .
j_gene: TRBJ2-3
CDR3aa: CASLRGQDTQYF

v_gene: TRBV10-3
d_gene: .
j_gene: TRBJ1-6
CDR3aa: CAISETGKNSPLHF

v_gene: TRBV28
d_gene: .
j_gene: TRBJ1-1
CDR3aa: CASSPGQRNTEAFF

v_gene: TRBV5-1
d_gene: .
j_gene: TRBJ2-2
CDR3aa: CASSLQGTGELFF

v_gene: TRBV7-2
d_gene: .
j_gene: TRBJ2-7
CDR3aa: CASSLAGNWYEQYF

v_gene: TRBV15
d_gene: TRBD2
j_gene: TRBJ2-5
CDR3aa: CATSPRLAGGPGETQYF

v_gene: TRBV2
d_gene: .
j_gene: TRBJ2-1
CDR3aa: CASSVGGGLYNEQFF

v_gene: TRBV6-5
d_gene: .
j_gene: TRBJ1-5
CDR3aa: CASSYRGGPQHF

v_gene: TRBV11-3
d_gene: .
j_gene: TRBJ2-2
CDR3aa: CASSTSGELFF

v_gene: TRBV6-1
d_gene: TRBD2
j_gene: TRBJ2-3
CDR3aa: CASRSRKRTSGTDTQYF

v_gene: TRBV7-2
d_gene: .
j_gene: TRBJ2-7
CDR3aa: CASSSRAVTYEQYF

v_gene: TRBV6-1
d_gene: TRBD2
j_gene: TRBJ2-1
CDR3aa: CASRGVLPGLATLLYNEQFF

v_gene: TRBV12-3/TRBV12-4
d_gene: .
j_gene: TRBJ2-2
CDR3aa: CASSLGGYGAFTGELFF

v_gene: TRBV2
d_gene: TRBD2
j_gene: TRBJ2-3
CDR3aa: CASSDWTSGSYTDTQYF

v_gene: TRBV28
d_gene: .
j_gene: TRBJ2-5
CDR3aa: CARTGGSPFQETQYF

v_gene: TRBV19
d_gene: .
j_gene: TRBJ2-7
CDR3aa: CASSMGTVYEQYF

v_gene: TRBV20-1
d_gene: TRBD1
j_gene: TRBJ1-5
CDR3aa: CSARELQGAPAQPQHF

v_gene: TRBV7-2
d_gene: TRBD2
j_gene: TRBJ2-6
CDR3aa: CASSPRLAGGSGANVLTF

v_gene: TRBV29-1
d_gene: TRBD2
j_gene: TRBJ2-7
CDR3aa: CSVVWHGGYEQYF

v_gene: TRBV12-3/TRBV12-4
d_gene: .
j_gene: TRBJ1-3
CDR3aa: CASSLPGTDGNTIYF

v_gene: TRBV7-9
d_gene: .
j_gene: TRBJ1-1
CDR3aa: CASTGGTNTEAFF

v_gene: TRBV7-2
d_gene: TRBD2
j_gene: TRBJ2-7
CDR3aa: CASSLELADYYEQYF

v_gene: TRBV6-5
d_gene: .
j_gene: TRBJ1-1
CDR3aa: CASSYSPGADTEAFF

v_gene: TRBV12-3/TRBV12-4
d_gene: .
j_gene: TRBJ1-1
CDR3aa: CASSLEAGMNTEAFF

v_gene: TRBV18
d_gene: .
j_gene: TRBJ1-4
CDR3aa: CASSPGANEKLFF